Detailed here is one T cell receptor (beta chain). This clonotype has only a few counts. What antigen it recognizes has not been identified. No qualities accompany the bases; no much larger clone lies one base away. The TCR beta CDR3 regions were amplified from the RNA transcripts. The first round of RT-PCR for the TCR CDR3 was performed with the HTBI primer set and the Qiagen OneStep RT-PCR kit. Libraries were constructed in a second round of multiplex PCR, after which size selection and purification were performed. Libraries were sequenced paired-end with 100 bp reads on an Illumina HiSeq2000. As for the original processing: SOAPnuke was used to process the raw data, removing reads that contained adapters or uncalled bases, had a mean Phred below 15, or lacked an exact match to the constant primer or identifier. COPE v1.2.5 was used to merge high-quality paired reads, and clonotypes were defined as unique nucleotide sequences. MiTCR v1.1 was used to align clonotypes to the IMGT TRBV, TRBD and TRBJ reference segments. Analysis was restricted to V-J combinations with a frequency above 0.0001, which covered roughly 99% of repertoires. The TCS score was defined as the ratio of F50 (clonal expansion) to E x V (chaos), calculated using BLOSUM62-based TCRdist between CDR3 peptides within each V-J. Welch's t-statistics and random forest reduced 514 V-J features to 13, which were used in a naive Bayes classifier (R e1071). Starting from the raw public reads, TCRdb applied fastp trimming at Q25, assembled clones with MiXCR and retained in-frame beta chains. Merged by CDR3 protein, the rows form single entries marked with the most common genes and DNA. None of the V and J calls come from the authors' own analysis; TCRdb made them. This sample has some 620,000 distinct CDR3 sequences in its table, and 15% to 20% of those were observed once. Less than 4.5% of the sample is taken by the ten largest.

The data derive from a study of T cells in Graves' hyperthyroidism and ophthalmopathy (dated 2019 in TCRdb). In terms of the full investigation: Peripheral blood samples were taken at initial diagnosis, before any treatment was given. To identify TCR V-J signatures that set the groups apart, the researchers used a discovery cohort of more than 95 patients, made up of 40 to 45 with Graves' ophthalmopathy and about 60 with stable Graves' hyperthyroidism. The 100 discovery patients were randomly divided into training and test sets at a 7:3 ratio. An independent validation cohort of under 20 hyperthyroidism patients and 17 patients who later progressed to ophthalmopathy tested prospective prediction of ophthalmopathy. After blood sampling, hyperthyroidism patients were treated with methimazole at a starting dose of 30 mg daily, and ophthalmopathy patients were treated with high-dose intravenous methylprednisolone. The paper describes TCR Vbeta CDR3 sequencing of 120 to 150 peripheral blood samples, made up of 43 ophthalmopathy patients, 70 to 80 hyperthyroidism patients and 17 progressor patients. In addition, the study compared T-cell repertoires in thyroid tissue and in blood from several Graves' hyperthyroidism patients. General conclusions and limits of the study: Sample size was not statistically predetermined, and investigators were not blinded to group allocation. Ophthalmopathy was separated from stable hyperthyroidism by a 13 V-J signature model, with around 90% sensitivity and approximately 81% specificity obtained in cross-validation and 80%/75% obtained in testing. During validation, the model predicted progression to ophthalmopathy a median of about 6.3 months ahead of onset, with almost 71% sensitivity and roughly 75% specificity. Most expanded thyroid clonotypes (frequency above 0.001) were also detected in blood, suggesting blood repertoires may reflect thyroid immune responses.

The CDR3 holds 14 amino acids from the cysteine to the phenylalanine. CDR3 DNA is the only sequence kept; it has 42 bases, read in frame from the first base. V lost 7 bases and J lost 1 base; the stretch between them is 11 bases long. CDR1 and CDR2 are read off the germline V gene as MNHNS and SASEGT. Stable Graves' hyperthyroidism was defined as no progression to ophthalmopathy during 18 months of follow-up. Hyperthyroidism patients were aged 18 to 65 years and newly diagnosed, with disease duration of less than 2 months. Any patient with an uncontrolled infection, another autoimmune disease, pregnancy or lactation was excluded. Diagnoses relied on clinical symptoms, serum thyroxine and TRAb, thyroid ultrasound and orbital computed tomography. PBMCs were isolated from about 10 ml of fresh peripheral blood by Ficoll-Paque density gradient centrifugation. Total RNA was extracted using Trizol reagent, and RNA quality was assessed on an Agilent 2100 Bioanalyzer.

The sample was blood. Here the chain combines TRBV6-1 and TRBJ2-4, with TRBD1 as a weak D call on 6 bases. This clonotype was obtained from a woman aged 25 to 39 with Graves' hyperthyroidism. CDR3 loop: CASMVQGAKNIQYF. The DNA sequence follows: TGTGCCAGCATGGTGCAGGGGGCCAAAAACATTCAGTACTTC.